This TCR beta chain was sequenced in a study of post-analysis software for immune sequencing data. Overall study results and limits: Relative to controls, patients with multiple sclerosis showed significantly lower normalized Chao1 diversity. Patients showed TRBV5-6, TRBV5-1 and TRBV20-1 among several TRBV segments more frequent than in controls.

The library was made from cDNA and included unique molecular identifiers. Input amounts of 1 to 10 million T cells were used. These gave approximately 500,000 cDNA molecules, so each molecule approximated one T cell. One entry per CDR3 protein results from TCRdb running MiXCR on the PCR reads. The table records 550,000 to 700,000 distinct CDR3 sequences, 40% to 50% of them present only once. For this clonotype: Its matching antigen is unknown.

Germline loops: CDR1 MGHRA, CDR2 YSYEKL. This CDR3 contains 14 residues. The V end was cut by 1 base, the J end by 3 bases, with 10 bases between. The rearrangement uses TRBV4-1 and TRBJ2-7; maybe TRBD2 (5 bases). The source material was blood. The source is a girl aged 5-17 years with multiple sclerosis. The CDR3: CASSQGGSLYEQYF. The CDR3 DNA is TGCGCCAGCAGCCAAGGAGGGTCTCTCTACGAGCAGTACTTC.